What follows describes a single T cell receptor beta chain. Original data processing: Researchers report that nucleated cell counts were estimated from reference gene primer amplification. Profiling relied on immunoSEQ multiplex PCR, and the TCRdb table lists in-frame clones only, not all of them. Clone size and the V and J calls come from that table; the DNA yielded D and trimming. Among some 150,000 clones, 85% to 90% were seen once, and the ten largest hold roughly 2.1%. The junction had 1 base not matched to a gene; V was cut back by 7 bases and J by 4 bases. The CDR3 length is 12 residues. Germline V gives CDR1 SEHNR, CDR2 FQNEAQ (reference sequence). The data belong to a study of blood T cell repertoires in COVID-19. Study-level information: Sites across the United States, Italy and Spain contributed samples from acute and convalescent COVID-19.

V usage is TRBV7-9 and J usage is TRBJ1-2; 9 nucleotides agree with TRBD1. Material: peripheral blood. This sequence originates from a human donor in a cohort sampled during active COVID-19. This CDR3 reads CASTDRGYGYTF. The DNA for the CDR3 is TGTGCCAGCACGGACAGGGGCTATGGCTACACCTTC.